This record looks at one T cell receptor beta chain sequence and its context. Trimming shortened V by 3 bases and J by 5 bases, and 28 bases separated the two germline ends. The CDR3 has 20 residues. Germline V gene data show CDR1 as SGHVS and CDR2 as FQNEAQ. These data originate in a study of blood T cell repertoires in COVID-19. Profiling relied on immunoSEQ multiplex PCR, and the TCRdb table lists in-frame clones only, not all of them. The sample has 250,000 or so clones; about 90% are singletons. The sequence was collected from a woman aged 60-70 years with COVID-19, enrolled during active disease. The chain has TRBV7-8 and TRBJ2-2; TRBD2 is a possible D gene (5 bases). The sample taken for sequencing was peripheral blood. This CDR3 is CASSFKRITDTNSGTGELFF. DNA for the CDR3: TGTGCCAGCAGCTTCAAAAGGATTACAGATACTAACTCGGGGACCGGGGAGCTGTTTTTT.